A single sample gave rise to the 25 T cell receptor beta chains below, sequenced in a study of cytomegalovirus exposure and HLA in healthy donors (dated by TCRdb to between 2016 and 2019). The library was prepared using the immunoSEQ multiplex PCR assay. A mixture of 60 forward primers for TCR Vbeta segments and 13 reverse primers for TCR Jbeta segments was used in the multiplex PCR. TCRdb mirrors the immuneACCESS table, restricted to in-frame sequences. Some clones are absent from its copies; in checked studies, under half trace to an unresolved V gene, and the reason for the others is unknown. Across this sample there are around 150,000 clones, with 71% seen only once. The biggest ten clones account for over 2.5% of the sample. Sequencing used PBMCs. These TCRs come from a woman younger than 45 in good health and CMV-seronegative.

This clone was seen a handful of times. The CDR3 DNA sequence: TGTGCCAGCAGCCCCTTTCGGGGCGGGGAGCTGTTTTTT. Its protein product is CASSPFRGGELFF. This rearrangement joins TRBV14 to TRBJ2-2; a possible D gene is TRBD2 (5 bases). Germline V gene sequence: CDR1 SGHDN, CDR2 FVKESK. V shed 4 bases and J shed 7 bases, with 10 bases lying between them. This CDR3 has 13 residues. The entire variable domain, with the rest obtained from reference TRBV14 and TRBJ2-2, is as follows: EAGVTQFPSHSVIEKGQTVTLRCDPISGHDNLYWYRRVMGKEIKFLLHFVKESKQDESGMPNNRFLAERTGGTYSTLKVQPAELEDSGVYFCASSPFRGGELFFGEGSRLTVL.

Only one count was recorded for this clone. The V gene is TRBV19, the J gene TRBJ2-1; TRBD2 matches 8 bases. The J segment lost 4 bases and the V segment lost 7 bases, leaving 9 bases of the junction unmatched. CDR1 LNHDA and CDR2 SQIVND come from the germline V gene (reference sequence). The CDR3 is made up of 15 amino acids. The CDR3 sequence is CASKDGRGRYNEQFF. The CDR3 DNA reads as TGTGCCAGTAAAGATGGACGCGGGAGGTACAATGAGCAGTTCTTC. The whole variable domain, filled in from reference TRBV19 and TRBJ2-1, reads DGGITQSPKYLFRKEGQNVTLSCEQNLNHDAMYWYRQDPGQGLRLIYYSQIVNDFQKGDIAEGYSVSREKKESFPLTVTSAQKNPTAFYLCASKDGRGRYNEQFFGPGTRLTVL.

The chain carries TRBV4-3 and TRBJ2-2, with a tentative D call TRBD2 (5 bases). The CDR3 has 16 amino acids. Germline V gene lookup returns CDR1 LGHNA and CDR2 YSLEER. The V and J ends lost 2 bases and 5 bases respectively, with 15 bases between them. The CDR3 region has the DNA TGCGCCAGCAGCCAAATCCCCCCCGGAGGAACCGGGGAGCTGTTTTTT. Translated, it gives CASSQIPPGGTGELFF.

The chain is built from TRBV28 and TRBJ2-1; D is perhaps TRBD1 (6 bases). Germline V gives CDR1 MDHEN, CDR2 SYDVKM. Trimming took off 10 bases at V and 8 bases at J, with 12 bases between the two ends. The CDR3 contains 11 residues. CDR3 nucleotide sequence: TGTGCCACCACCAGGGGTGATGAGCAGTTCTTC. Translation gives CATTRGDEQFF. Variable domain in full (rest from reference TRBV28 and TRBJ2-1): DVKVTQSSRYLVKRTGEKVFLECVQDMDHENMFWYRQDPGLGLRLIYFSYDVKMKEKGDIPEGYSVSREKKERFSLILESASTNQTSMYLCATTRGDEQFFGPGTRLTVL.

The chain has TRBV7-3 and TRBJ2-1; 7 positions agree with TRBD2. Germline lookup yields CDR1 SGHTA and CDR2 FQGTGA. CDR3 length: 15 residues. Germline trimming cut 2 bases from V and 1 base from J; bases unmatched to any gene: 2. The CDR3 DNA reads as TGTGCCAGCAGCTTATGGGAGGGATCCTACAATGAGCAGTTCTTC. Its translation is CASSLWEGSYNEQFF.

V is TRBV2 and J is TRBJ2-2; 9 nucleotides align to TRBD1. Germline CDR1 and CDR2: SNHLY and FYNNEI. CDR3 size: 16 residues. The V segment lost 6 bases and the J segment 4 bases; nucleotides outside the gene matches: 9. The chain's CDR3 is CASRNPGQGATGELFF. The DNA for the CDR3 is TGTGCCAGCAGGAATCCGGGACAGGGAGCCACCGGGGAGCTGTTTTTT.

The CDR3 spells CASSGTGPNYGYTF. The CDR3 DNA sequence: TGTGCCAGCAGCGGAACAGGGCCGAACTATGGCTACACCTTC. The chain combines TRBV9 with TRBJ1-2; TRBD1 might be the D (6 bases). V shed 3 bases and J shed 2 bases, with 11 bases lying between them. Germline assignment: CDR1 SGDLS and CDR2 YYNGEE. The CDR3 has 14 amino acids. Based on the CDR3 plus reference TRBV9 and TRBJ1-2, the full variable domain is DSGVTQTPKHLITATGQRVTLRCSPRSGDLSVYWYQQSLDQGLQFLIQYYNGEERAKGNILERFSAQQFPDLHSELNLSSLELGDSALYFCASSGTGPNYGYTFGSGTRLTVV.

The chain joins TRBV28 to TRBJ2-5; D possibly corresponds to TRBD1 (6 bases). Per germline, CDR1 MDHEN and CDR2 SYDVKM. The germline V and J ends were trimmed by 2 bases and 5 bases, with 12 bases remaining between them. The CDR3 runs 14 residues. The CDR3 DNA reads TGTGCCAGCAGTTTAGTACTAGGGGGTGAGACCCAGTACTTC. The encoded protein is CASSLVLGGETQYF.

CDR3 residues: CASSLGTGTDTQYF. The DNA of the CDR3 is TGCGCCAGCAGCTTGGGGACAGGCACAGATACGCAGTATTTT. The chain combines TRBV5-1 with TRBJ2-3, with D tentatively TRBD1 (6 bases). Per the germline V gene, CDR1 is SGHRS and CDR2 is YFSETQ. The CDR3 has 14 amino acids. Trimming stripped 0 bases from V and 1 base from J, with 6 bases between.

This CDR3 is CASSPEGVPGNTIYF. DNA of the CDR3: TGTGCCAGCAGCCCCGAGGGGGTTCCTGGAAACACCATATATTTT. This chain joins TRBV7-9 and TRBJ1-3, with D tentatively TRBD1 (6 bases). Deletions cut 5 bases from V and 2 bases from J, with 13 bases between. From germline, CDR1 is SEHNR and CDR2 FQNEAQ (reference sequence). This CDR3 contains 15 residues. Using reference TRBV7-9 and TRBJ1-3 for the parts outside the CDR3, the full variable domain is DTGVSQNPRHKITKRGQNVTFRCDPISEHNRLYWYRQTLGQGPEFLTYFQNEAQLEKSRLLSDRFSAERPKGSFSTLEIQRTEQGDSAMYLCASSPEGVPGNTIYFGEGSWLTVV.

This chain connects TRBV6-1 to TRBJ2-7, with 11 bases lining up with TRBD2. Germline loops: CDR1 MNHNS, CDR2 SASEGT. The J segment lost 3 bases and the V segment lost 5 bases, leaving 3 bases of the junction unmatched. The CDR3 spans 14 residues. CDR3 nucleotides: TGTGCCAGCAGTAAAACTAGCGGGAGCTACGAGCAGTACTTC. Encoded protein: CASSKTSGSYEQYF.

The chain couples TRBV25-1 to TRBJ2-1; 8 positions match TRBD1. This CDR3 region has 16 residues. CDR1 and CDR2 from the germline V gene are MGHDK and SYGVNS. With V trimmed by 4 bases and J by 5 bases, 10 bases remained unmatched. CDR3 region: CASSGTWTGFNNEQFF. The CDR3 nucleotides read TGTGCCAGCAGTGGGACTTGGACAGGGTTCAACAATGAGCAGTTCTTC.

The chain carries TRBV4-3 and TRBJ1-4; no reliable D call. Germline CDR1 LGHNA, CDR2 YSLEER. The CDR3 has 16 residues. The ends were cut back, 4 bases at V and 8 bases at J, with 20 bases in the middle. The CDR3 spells CASSPSGLSFSEKLFF. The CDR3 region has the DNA TGCGCCAGCAGCCCGTCGGGTCTTTCCTTTAGCGAAAAACTGTTTTTT.

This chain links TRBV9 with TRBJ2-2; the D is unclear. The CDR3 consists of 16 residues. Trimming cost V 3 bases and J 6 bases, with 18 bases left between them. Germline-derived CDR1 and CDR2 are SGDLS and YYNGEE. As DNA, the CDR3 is TGTGCCAGCAGCGACCCGAGGAGAAGCGTTCCCGGGGAGCTGTTTTTT. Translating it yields CASSDPRRSVPGELFF. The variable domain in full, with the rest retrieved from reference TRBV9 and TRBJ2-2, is DSGVTQTPKHLITATGQRVTLRCSPRSGDLSVYWYQQSLDQGLQFLIQYYNGEERAKGNILERFSAQQFPDLHSELNLSSLELGDSALYFCASSDPRRSVPGELFFGEGSRLTVL.

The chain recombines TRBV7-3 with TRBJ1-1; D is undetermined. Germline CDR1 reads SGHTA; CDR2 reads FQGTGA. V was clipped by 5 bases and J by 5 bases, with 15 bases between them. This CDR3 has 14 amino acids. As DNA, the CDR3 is TGTGCCAGCAGCCAATCCGGGGAAGTAACTGAAGCTTTCTTT. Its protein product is CASSQSGEVTEAFF.

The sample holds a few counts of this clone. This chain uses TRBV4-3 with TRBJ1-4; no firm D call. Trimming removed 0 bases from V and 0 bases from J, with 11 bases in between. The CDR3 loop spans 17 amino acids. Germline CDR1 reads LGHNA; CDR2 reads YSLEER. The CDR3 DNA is TGCGCCAGCAGCCAAGATGGCAGGAAAGCAACTAATGAAAAACTGTTTTTT. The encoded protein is CASSQDGRKATNEKLFF.

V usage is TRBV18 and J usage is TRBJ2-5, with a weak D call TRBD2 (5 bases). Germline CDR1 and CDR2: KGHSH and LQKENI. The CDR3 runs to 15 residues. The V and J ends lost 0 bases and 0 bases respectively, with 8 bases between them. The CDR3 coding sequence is TGTGCCAGCTCACCACCATCGGGGTACCAAGAGACCCAGTACTTC. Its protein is CASSPPSGYQETQYF.

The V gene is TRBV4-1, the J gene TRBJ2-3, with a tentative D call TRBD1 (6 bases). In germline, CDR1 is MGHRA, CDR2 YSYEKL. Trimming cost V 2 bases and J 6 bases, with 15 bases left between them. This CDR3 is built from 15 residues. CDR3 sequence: CASSQSGQRSDTQYF. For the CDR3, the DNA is TGCGCCAGCAGCCAATCAGGACAGCGATCGGATACGCAGTATTTT.

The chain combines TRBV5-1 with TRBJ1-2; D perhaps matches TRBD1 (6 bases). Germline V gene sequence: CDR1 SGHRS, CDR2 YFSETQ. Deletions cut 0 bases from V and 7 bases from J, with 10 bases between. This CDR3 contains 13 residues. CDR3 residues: CASSLDRVSGYTF. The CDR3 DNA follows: TGCGCCAGCAGCTTGGACAGGGTCTCTGGCTACACCTTC.

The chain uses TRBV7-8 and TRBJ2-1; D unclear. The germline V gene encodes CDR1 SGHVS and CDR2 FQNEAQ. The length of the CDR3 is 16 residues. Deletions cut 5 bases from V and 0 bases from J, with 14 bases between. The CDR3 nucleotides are TGTGCCAGCAGCCGAGGCAGTCTAAGCTCCTACAATGAGCAGTTCTTC. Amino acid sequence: CASSRGSLSSYNEQFF. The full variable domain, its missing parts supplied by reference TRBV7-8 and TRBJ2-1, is GAGVSQSPRYKVAKRGQDVALRCDPISGHVSLFWYQQALGQGPEFLTYFQNEAQLDKSGLPSDRFFAERPEGSVSTLKIQRTQQEDSAVYLCASSRGSLSSYNEQFFGPGTRLTVL.

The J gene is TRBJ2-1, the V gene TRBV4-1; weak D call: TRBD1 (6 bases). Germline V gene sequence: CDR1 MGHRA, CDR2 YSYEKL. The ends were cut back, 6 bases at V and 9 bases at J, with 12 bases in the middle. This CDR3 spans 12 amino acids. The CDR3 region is CASRGTGSEQFF. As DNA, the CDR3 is TGCGCCAGCAGAGGAACAGGGAGTGAGCAGTTCTTC.

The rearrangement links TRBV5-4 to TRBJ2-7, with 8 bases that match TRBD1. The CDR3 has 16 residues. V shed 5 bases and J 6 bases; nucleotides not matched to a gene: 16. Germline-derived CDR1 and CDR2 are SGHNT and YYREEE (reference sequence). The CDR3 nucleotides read TGTGCCAGCAGTACCTTCCATGGGCAGGGGGCGTCCGAGCAGTACTTC. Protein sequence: CASSTFHGQGASEQYF.

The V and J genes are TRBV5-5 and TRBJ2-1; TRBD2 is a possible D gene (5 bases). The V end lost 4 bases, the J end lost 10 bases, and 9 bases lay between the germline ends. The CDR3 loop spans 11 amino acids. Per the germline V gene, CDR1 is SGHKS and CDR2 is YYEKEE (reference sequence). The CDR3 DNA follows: TGTGCCAGCAGCCTCTCGGGGGAGCAGTTCTTC. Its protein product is CASSLSGEQFF.

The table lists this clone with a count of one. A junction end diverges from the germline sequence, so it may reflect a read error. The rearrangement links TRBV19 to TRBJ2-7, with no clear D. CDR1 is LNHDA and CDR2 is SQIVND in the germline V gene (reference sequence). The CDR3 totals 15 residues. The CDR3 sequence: CASSAVGSPSDEQYF. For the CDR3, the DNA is TGTGCCAGTAGTGCAGTGGGCAGTCCCTCCGACGAGCAGTACTTC.

The CDR3 loop reads CASSYSMDTAALHF. CDR3 nucleotides: TGTGCCAGCAGTTACTCAATGGACACCGCGGCCCTCCACTTT. The chain links TRBV6-6 to TRBJ1-6, with D tentatively TRBD1 (5 bases). Germline CDR1 MNHNY, CDR2 SVGAGI (reference sequence). Deletions cut 0 bases from V and 14 bases from J, with 14 bases between. CDR3 length: 14 amino acids.